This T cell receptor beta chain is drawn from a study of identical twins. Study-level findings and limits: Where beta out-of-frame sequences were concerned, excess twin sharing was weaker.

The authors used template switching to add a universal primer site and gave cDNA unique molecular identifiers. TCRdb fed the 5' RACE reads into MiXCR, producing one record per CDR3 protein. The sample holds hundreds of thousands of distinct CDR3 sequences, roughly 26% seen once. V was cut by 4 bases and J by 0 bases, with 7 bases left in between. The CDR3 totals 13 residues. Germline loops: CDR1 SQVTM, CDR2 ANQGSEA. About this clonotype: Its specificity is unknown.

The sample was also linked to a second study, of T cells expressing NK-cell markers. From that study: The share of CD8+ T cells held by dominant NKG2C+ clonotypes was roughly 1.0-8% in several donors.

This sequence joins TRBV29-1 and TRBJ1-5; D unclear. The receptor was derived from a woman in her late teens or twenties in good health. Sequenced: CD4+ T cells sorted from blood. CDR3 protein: CSVVPDSNQPQHF. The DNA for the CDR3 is TGCAGCGTTGTGCCGGATAGCAATCAGCCCCAGCATTTT.